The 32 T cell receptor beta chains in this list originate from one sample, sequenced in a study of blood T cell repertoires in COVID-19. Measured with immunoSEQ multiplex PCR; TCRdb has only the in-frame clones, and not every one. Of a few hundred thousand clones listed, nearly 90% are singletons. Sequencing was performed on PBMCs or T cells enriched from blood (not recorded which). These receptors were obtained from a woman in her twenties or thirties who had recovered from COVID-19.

The CDR3 DNA reads as TGTGCCAGCGGATCGACGGGATCCTACGAGCAGTACTTC. Its protein product is CASGSTGSYEQYF. This sequence joins TRBV2 and TRBJ2-7; TRBD2 might be the D (5 bases). The V end lost 8 bases, the J end lost 1 base, and 12 bases lay between the germline ends. Looked up from germline, CDR1 is SNHLY and CDR2 is FYNNEI. The CDR3 is 13 amino acids.

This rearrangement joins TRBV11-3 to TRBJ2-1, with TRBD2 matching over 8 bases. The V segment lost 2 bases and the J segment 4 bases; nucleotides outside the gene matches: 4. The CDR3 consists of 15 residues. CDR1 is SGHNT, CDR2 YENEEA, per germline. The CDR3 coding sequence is TGTGCCAGCAGCTTAACTAGCGGATATTACAATGAGCAGTTCTTC. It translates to CASSLTSGYYNEQFF. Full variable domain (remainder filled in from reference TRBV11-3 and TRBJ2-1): EAGVVQSPRYKIIEKKQPVAFWCNPISGHNTLYWYLQNLGQGPELLIRYENEEAVDDSQLPKDRFSAERLKGVDSTLKIQPAELGDSAVYLCASSLTSGYYNEQFFGPGTRLTVL.

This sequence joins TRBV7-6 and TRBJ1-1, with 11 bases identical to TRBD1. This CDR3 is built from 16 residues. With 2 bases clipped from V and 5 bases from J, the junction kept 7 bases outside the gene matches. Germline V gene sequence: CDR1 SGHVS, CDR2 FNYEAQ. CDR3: CASSLTPGQGGTEAFF. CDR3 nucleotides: TGTGCCAGCAGCTTAACTCCGGGACAGGGGGGGACTGAAGCTTTCTTT.

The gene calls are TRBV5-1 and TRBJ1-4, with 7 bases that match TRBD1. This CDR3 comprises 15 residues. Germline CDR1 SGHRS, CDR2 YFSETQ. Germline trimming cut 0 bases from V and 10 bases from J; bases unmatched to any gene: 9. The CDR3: CASSLDRGLDGKLFF. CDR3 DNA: TGCGCCAGCAGCTTGGACAGGGGATTGGACGGAAAACTGTTTTTT.

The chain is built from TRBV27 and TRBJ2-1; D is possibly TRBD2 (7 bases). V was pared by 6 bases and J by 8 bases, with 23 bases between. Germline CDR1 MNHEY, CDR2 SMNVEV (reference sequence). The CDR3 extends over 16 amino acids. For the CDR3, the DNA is TGTGCCAGCAGGAGGGGGATCCGGCGGGGGTGGGATGAGCAGTTCTTC. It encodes CASRRGIRRGWDEQFF.

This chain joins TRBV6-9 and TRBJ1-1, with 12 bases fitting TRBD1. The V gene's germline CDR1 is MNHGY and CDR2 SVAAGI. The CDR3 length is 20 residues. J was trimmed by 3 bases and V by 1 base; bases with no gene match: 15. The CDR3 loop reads CASSYYAPGQGASLDTEAFF. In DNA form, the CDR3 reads TGTGCCAGCAGTTATTATGCTCCGGGACAGGGGGCATCCTTGGACACTGAAGCTTTCTTT.

As DNA, the CDR3 is TGTGCCAGCAGCTCGGCGGGGGTTTTCTCCTACAATGAGCAGTTCTTC. It yields the protein CASSSAGVFSYNEQFF. The chain uses TRBV5-8 and TRBJ2-1, with 7 bases identical to TRBD2. CDR1 and CDR2 (germline): SGHTS, YDEGEE. The junction had 6 bases not matched to a gene; V was cut back by 3 bases and J by 0 bases. The CDR3 is 16 residues long.

In nucleotides, the CDR3 is TGCGCCAGCAGCTTGGTTACAGGGGGCGAGGAAAAACTGTTTTTT. It translates to CASSLVTGGEEKLFF. The chain has TRBV5-1 and TRBJ1-4; 9 bases fit TRBD1. The V gene end was trimmed by 0 bases and the J gene end by 8 bases; junction bases not matched to a gene: 5. Germline V CDR1 and CDR2: SGHRS, YFSETQ. The CDR3 is made up of 15 amino acids.

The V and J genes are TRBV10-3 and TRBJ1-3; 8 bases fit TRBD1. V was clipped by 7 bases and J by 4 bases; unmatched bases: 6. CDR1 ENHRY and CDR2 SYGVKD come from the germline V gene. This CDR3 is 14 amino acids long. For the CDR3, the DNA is TGTGCCATCACCGGACAGGGCGGAGGAAACACCATATATTTT. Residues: CAITGQGGGNTIYF.

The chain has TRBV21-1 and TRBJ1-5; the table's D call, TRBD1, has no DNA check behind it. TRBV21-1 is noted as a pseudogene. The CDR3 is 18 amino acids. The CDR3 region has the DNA TGTGCCAACCGCAGGGTCGCCAGGGCACCTTATAGCAATCAGCCCCAGCATTTT. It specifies CANRRVARAPYSNQPQHF.

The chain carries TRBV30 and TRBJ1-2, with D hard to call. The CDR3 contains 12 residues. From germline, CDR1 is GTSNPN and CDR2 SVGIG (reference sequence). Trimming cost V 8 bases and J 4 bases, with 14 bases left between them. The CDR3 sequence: CALETPSYGYTF. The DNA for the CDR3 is TGTGCCCTGGAGACGCCCTCCTATGGCTACACCTTC.

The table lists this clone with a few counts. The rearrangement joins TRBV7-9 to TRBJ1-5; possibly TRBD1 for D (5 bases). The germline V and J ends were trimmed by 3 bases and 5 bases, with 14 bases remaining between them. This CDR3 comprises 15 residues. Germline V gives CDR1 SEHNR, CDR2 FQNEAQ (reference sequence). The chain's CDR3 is CASSLSQGGDQPQHF. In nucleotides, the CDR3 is TGTGCCAGCAGCTTGTCGCAGGGCGGCGATCAGCCCCAGCATTTT.

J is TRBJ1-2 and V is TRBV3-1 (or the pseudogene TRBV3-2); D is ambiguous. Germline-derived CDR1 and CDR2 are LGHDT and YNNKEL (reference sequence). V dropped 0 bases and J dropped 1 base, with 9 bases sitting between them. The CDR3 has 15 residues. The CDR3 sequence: CASSQDHSNNYGYTF. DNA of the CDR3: TGTGCCAGCAGCCAAGACCACAGCAATAACTATGGCTACACCTTC.

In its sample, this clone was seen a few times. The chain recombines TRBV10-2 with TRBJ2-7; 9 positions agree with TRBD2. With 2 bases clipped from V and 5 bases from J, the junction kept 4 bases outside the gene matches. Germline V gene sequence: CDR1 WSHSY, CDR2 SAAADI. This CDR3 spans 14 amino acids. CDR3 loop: CASSEMAGGDEQYF. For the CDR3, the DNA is TGCGCCAGCAGTGAGATGGCGGGAGGGGACGAGCAGTACTTC.

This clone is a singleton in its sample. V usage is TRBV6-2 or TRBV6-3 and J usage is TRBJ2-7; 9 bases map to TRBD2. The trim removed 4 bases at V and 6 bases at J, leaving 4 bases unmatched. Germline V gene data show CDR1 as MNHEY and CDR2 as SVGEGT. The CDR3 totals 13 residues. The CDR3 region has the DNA TGTGCCAGCAGTTGGGGGACTAGCTCCGAGCAGTACTTC. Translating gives CASSWGTSSEQYF.

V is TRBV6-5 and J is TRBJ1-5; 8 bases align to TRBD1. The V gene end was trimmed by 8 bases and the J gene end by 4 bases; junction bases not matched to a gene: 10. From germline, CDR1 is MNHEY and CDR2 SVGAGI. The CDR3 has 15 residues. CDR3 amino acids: CASVRQGPANQPQHF. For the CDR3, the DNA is TGTGCCAGCGTACGACAGGGGCCCGCTAATCAGCCCCAGCATTTT.

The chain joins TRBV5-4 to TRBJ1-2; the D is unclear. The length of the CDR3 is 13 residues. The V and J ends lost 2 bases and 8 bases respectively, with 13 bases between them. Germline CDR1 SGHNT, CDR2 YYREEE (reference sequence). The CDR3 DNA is TGTGCCAGCAGCTTAGGTCTCAACGGGGGCTACACCTTC. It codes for CASSLGLNGGYTF. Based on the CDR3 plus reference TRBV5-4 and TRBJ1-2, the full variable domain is ETGVTQSPTHLIKTRGQQVTLRCSSQSGHNTVSWYQQALGQGPQFIFQYYREEENGRGNFPPRFSGLQFPNYSSELNVNALELDDSALYLCASSLGLNGGYTFGSGTRLTVV.

CDR3 in amino acids: CASTQSTNEKLFF. CDR3 nucleotide sequence: TGTGCCAGCACACAGTCAACTAATGAAAAACTGTTTTTT. The V gene is TRBV5-4, the J gene TRBJ1-4; unclear D gene. Germline V gives CDR1 SGHNT, CDR2 YYREEE (reference sequence). V gave up 6 bases and J gave up 0 bases, with 6 bases separating them. The CDR3 has 13 residues.

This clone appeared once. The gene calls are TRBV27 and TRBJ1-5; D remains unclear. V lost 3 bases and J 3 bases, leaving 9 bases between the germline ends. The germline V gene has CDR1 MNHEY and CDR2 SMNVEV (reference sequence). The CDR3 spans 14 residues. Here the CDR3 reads CASSLTINNQPQHF. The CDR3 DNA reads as TGTGCCAGCAGTTTGACAATTAACAATCAGCCCCAGCATTTT.

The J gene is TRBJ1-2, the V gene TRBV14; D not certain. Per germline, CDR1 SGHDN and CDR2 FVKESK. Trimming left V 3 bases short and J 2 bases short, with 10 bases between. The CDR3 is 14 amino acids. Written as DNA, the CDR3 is TGTGCCAGCAGCCAGACCCGGAGAAACTATGGCTACACCTTC. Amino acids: CASSQTRRNYGYTF.

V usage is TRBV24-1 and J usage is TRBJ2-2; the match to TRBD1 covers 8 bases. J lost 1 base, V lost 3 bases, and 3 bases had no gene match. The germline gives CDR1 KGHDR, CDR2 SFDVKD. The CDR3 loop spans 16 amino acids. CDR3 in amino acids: CATSDPGTGNTGELFF. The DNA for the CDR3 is TGTGCCACCAGTGATCCCGGGACAGGGAACACCGGGGAGCTGTTTTTT.

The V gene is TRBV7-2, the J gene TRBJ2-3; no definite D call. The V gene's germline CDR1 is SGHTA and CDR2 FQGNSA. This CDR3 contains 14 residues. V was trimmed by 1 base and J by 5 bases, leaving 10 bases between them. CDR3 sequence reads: CASSLVNLLDTQYF. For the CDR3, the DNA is TGTGCCAGCAGCTTAGTTAACTTACTAGATACGCAGTATTTT. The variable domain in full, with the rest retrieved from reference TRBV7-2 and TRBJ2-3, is GAGVSQSPSNKVTEKGKDVELRCDPISGHTALYWYRQSLGQGLEFLIYFQGNSAPDKSGLPSDRFSAERTGGSVSTLTIQRTQQEDSAVYLCASSLVNLLDTQYFGPGTRLTVL.

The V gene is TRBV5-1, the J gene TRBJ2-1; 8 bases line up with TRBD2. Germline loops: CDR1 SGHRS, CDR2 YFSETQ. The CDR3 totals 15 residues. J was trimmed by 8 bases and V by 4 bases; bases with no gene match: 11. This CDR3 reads CASSPSPREGDEQFF. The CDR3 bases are TGCGCCAGCAGCCCCAGCCCCCGGGAGGGGGATGAGCAGTTCTTC.

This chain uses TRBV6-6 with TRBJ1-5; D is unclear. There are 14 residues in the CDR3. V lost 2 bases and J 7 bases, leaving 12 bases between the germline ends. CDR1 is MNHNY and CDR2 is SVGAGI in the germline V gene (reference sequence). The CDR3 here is CASSYEVGSQPQHF. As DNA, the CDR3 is TGTGCCAGCAGTTACGAGGTAGGGAGCCAGCCCCAGCATTTT.

The CDR3 DNA reads as TGTGCCAGTAGTAGAGTAGGACTAGCGGGGACGAGGACCCAGTACTTC. Its translation: CASSRVGLAGTRTQYF. The chain combines TRBV19 with TRBJ2-5; TRBD2 agrees at 12 bases. V gave up 4 bases and J gave up 7 bases; unmatched junction bases: 10. CDR1 LNHDA and CDR2 SQIVND come from the germline V gene (reference sequence). This CDR3 spans 16 amino acids. Full variable domain (rest looked up from reference TRBV19 and TRBJ2-5): DGGITQSPKYLFRKEGQNVTLSCEQNLNHDAMYWYRQDPGQGLRLIYYSQIVNDFQKGDIAEGYSVSREKKESFPLTVTSAQKNPTAFYLCASSRVGLAGTRTQYFGPGTRLLVL.

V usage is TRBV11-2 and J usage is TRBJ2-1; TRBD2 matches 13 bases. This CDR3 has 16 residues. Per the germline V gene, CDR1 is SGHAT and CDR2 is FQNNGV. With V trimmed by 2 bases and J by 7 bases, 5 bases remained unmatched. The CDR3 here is CASSLYGLAGVNEQFF. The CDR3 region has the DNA TGTGCCAGCAGCTTATACGGACTAGCGGGAGTAAATGAGCAGTTCTTC. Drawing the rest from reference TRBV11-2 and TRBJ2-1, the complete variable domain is EAGVAQSPRYKIIEKRQSVAFWCNPISGHATLYWYQQILGQGPKLLIQFQNNGVVDDSQLPKDRFSAERLKGVDSTLKIQPAKLEDSAVYLCASSLYGLAGVNEQFFGPGTRLTVL.

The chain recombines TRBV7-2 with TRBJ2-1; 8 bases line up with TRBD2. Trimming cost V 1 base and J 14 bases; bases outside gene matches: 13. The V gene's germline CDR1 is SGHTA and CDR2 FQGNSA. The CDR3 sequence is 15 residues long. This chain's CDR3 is CASSLEPGGGRSEFF. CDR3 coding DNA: TGTGCCAGCAGCTTAGAGCCGGGGGGGGGCAGATCAGAGTTCTTC. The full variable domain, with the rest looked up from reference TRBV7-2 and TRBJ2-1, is GAGVSQSPSNKVTEKGKDVELRCDPISGHTALYWYRQSLGQGLEFLIYFQGNSAPDKSGLPSDRFSAERTGGSVSTLTIQRTQQEDSAVYLCASSLEPGGGRSEFFGPGTRLTVL.

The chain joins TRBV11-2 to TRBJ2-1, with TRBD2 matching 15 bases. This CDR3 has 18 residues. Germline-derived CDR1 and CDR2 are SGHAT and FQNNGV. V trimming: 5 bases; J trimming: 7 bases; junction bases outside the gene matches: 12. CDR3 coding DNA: TGTGCCAGCAGCACACGGACTAGCGGGAGGGCCTCGGGGAATGAGCAGTTCTTC. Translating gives CASSTRTSGRASGNEQFF.

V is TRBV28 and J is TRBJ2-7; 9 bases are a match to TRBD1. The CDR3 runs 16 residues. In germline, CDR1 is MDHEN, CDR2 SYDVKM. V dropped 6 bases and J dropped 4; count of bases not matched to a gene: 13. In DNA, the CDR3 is TGTGCCAGCAGCAGAGCACCGGGACAGGGTGCGTACGAGCAGTACTTC. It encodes CASSRAPGQGAYEQYF.

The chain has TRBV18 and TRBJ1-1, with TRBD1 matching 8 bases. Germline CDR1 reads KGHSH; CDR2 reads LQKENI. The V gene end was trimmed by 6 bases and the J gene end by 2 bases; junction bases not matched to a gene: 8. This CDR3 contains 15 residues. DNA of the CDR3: TGTGCCAGCTCCCGGGACAGGATGATAAACACTGAAGCTTTCTTT. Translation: CASSRDRMINTEAFF.

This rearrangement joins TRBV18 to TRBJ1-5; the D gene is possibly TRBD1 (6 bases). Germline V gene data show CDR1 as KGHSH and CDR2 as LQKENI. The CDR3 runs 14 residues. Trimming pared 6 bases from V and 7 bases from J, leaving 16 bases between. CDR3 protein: CASSPPTGRQPQHF. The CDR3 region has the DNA TGTGCCAGCTCCCCCCCGACAGGACGACAGCCCCAGCATTTT. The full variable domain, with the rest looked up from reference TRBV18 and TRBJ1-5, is NAGVMQNPRHLVRRRGQEARLRCSPMKGHSHVYWYRQLPEEGLKFMVYLQKENIIDESGMPKERFSAEFPKEGPSILRIQQVVRGDSAAYFCASSPPTGRQPQHFGDGTRLSIL.

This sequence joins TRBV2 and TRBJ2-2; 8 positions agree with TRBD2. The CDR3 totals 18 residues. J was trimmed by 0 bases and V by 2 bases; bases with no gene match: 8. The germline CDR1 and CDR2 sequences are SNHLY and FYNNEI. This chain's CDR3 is CASSETVIAGTNTGELFF. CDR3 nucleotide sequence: TGTGCCAGCAGTGAAACGGTAATAGCGGGGACGAACACCGGGGAGCTGTTTTTT.